This T cell receptor (beta chain) stems from a study of blood T cell repertoires in COVID-19. Looking at the study overall: Spain, Italy and the United States supplied samples that represented acute and convalescent COVID-19.

In the original analysis: Amplifying reference gene primers gave estimates of nucleated cell counts. The table came from immunoSEQ multiplex PCR; TCRdb's copy has only in-frame clones and leaves some out. The D gene and trimming were derived from the DNA, and the V and J assignments and clone size from that table. The data hold some 400,000 clones, with around 84% observed a single time. Germline V gives CDR1 KGHSH, CDR2 LQKENI. V lost 3 bases and J lost 4; bases outside the gene matches: 3. CDR3 length: 15 amino acids. This clone has a single count. The sequence was collected from a human donor in a cohort sampled during active COVID-19. The sequenced sample was peripheral blood. The rearrangement joins TRBV18 to TRBJ2-1; TRBD2 agrees at 10 bases. The chain's CDR3 is CASSPGSGGYNEQFF. The CDR3 nucleotides read TGTGCCAGCTCACCTGGTAGCGGGGGGTACAATGAGCAGTTCTTC.